This T cell receptor (beta chain) is from a study of T cells after yellow fever vaccination. Study observations and caveats: Contamination of FACS-sorted repertoires by abundant clonotypes from the bulk population could occur. By day 5 rather than day 15, the secondary response had peaked, though it was weaker.

From the 5' RACE reads, TCRdb called clonotypes with MiXCR, one entry per CDR3 protein. This table holds 400,000 or so distinct CDR3 sequences, around 6.4% found once. This clonotype was recorded many times. Its antigen is not known. This CDR3 is 14 amino acids long. Germline V gene sequence: CDR1 MNHEY, CDR2 SMNVEV (reference sequence). Germline trimming cut 4 bases from V and 6 bases from J; bases unmatched to any gene: 9. This sequence joins TRBV27 and TRBJ2-7, with TRBD1 matching 7 bases. The source of this sequence is a man younger than 40 who received the YFV17D yellow fever vaccine. The sample was PBMCs, taken 5 days after the yellow fever booster vaccination. DNA for the CDR3: TGTGCCAGCAGTTCTAGACAGGGTATAGGCGAGCAGTACTTC. This sequence encodes CASSSRQGIGEQYF.